A single sample gave rise to the 22 T cell receptor beta chains below, sequenced in a study of control samples from healthy donors and cancer patients. Libraries were prepared by immunoSEQ multiplex PCR; TCRdb keeps only in-frame clonotypes and omits some of them. Of 85,000 to 90,000 clones detected, roughly nine tenths appear once; the ten largest clones hold 20% to 25%. The sample consisted of blood. The receptors derive from a man aged 25-45 years in good health.

The J gene is TRBJ1-1, the V gene TRBV5-6; D is ambiguous. Germline CDR1 SGHDT, CDR2 YYEEEE. The CDR3 is 12 amino acids. Between the trimmed V and J ends, which lost 0 bases and 11 bases, there was a span of 11 bases. The CDR3 DNA reads as TGTGCCAGCAGCTTGGACAGCTCCTGGGCTTTCTTT. This encodes CASSLDSSWAFF.

The rearrangement joins TRBV6-1 to TRBJ1-1; 8 bases map to TRBD1. This CDR3 spans 17 amino acids. Germline CDR1 reads MNHNS; CDR2 reads SASEGT. Losses at the gene ends were 4 bases for V and 2 bases for J; bases not matched to a gene: 12. CDR3 loop: CASSGLLWTGLNTEAFF. In DNA form, the CDR3 reads TGTGCCAGCAGTGGACTCCTTTGGACAGGGCTAAACACTGAAGCTTTCTTT.

The chain uses TRBV2 and TRBJ1-5; weak D call: TRBD1 (6 bases). CDR3 length: 14 amino acids. Germline assignment: CDR1 SNHLY and CDR2 FYNNEI. V was shortened by 5 bases and J by 2 bases, with 10 bases between the two germline ends. Here the CDR3 DNA reads TGTGCCAGCAGTAAGGGGGACGGCAATCAGCCCCAGCATTTT. It encodes CASSKGDGNQPQHF.

This chain uses TRBV20-1 with TRBJ1-1; D not certain. Germline lookup yields CDR1 DFQATT and CDR2 SNEGSKA (reference sequence). The ends were cut back, 5 bases at V and 5 bases at J, with 9 bases in the middle. The CDR3 sequence is 11 residues long. Written as DNA, the CDR3 is TGCAGTGCTTCCCCTTGGACTGAAGCTTTCTTT. Translation: CSASPWTEAFF.

The chain carries TRBV15 and TRBJ2-6; 7 positions agree with TRBD1. Germline assignment: CDR1 LNHNV and CDR2 YYDKDF (reference sequence). The CDR3 contains 19 residues. With V trimmed by 8 bases and J by 0 bases, 16 bases remained unmatched. The chain's CDR3 is CATHHGQTGIISGANVLTF. In nucleotides, the CDR3 is TGTGCCACCCATCACGGCCAGACAGGGATCATCTCTGGGGCCAACGTCCTGACTTTC. The whole variable domain, filled in from reference TRBV15 and TRBJ2-6, reads DAMVIQNPRYQVTQFGKPVTLSCSQTLNHNVMYWYQQKSSQAPKLLFHYYDKDFNNEADTPDNFQSRRPNTSFCFLDIRSPGLGDTAMYLCATHHGQTGIISGANVLTFGAGSRLTVL.

This sequence joins TRBV2 and TRBJ2-2; the D is unclear. In germline, CDR1 is SNHLY, CDR2 FYNNEI. V was trimmed by 6 bases and J by 1 base, leaving 9 bases between them. This CDR3 has 14 residues. The CDR3 DNA sequence: TGTGCCAGCAGCGCTACTCGGAACACCGGGGAGCTGTTTTTT. Residues: CASSATRNTGELFF. The full variable domain, rest sourced from reference TRBV2 and TRBJ2-2, is EPEVTQTPSHQVTQMGQEVILRCVPISNHLYFYWYRQILGQKVEFLVSFYNNEISEKSEIFDDQFSVERPDGSNFTLKIRSTKLEDSAMYFCASSATRNTGELFFGEGSRLTVL.

The chain joins TRBV30 to TRBJ1-3; 8 bases align to TRBD1. Germline trimming cut 3 bases from V and 4 bases from J; bases unmatched to any gene: 17. CDR1 and CDR2 (germline): GTSNPN, SVGIG (reference sequence). CDR3 length equals 18 residues. CDR3 sequence: CAWRSSWTGKIRGNTIYF. The CDR3 nucleotides are TGTGCCTGGAGGAGTAGCTGGACAGGGAAGATTAGAGGAAACACCATATATTTT.

The genes are TRBV15 and TRBJ1-1; no reliable D call. The CDR3 is 14 amino acids. Germline loops: CDR1 LNHNV, CDR2 YYDKDF (reference sequence). Trimming cost V 5 bases and J 1 base, with 11 bases left between them. As DNA, the CDR3 is TGTGCCACCAGCCTATTGGGTGGGAACACTGAAGCTTTCTTT. Translation gives CATSLLGGNTEAFF.

The chain couples TRBV30 to TRBJ1-2, with D unresolved. The CDR3 spans 14 residues. Trimming cost V 3 bases and J 1 base, with 12 bases left between them. Germline lookup yields CDR1 GTSNPN and CDR2 SVGIG (reference sequence). Here the CDR3 reads CAWRMRVRNYGYTF. For the CDR3, the DNA is TGTGCCTGGAGGATGAGGGTGCGTAACTATGGCTACACCTTC. Full variable domain (outside the CDR3, taken from reference TRBV30 and TRBJ1-2): SQTIHQWPATLVQPVGSPLSLECTVEGTSNPNLYWYRQAAGRGLQLLFYSVGIGQISSEVPQNLSASRPQDRQFILSSKKLLLSDSGFYLCAWRMRVRNYGYTFGSGTRLTVV.

The V gene is TRBV6-1, the J gene TRBJ2-3, with 10 bases lining up with TRBD2. CDR1 and CDR2 from the germline V gene are MNHNS and SASEGT. V trimming: 3 bases; J trimming: 7 bases; junction bases outside the gene matches: 10. The CDR3 runs 16 residues. The CDR3 DNA sequence: TGTGCCAGCAGTGAGAGAGCGGGGGGGTTTCTAAATACGCAGTATTTT. As protein: CASSERAGGFLNTQYF.

Only one count was recorded for this clone. J is TRBJ1-1 and V is TRBV2; no firm D call. CDR3 length: 13 residues. Germline V lookup: CDR1 SNHLY, CDR2 FYNNEI. V was cut by 3 bases and J by 7 bases, with 12 bases left in between. The CDR3 DNA reads TGTGCCAGCAGTGACTCGGTCCTTAATGAAGCTTTCTTT. It translates to CASSDSVLNEAFF.

This clone has only one observation. The gene calls are TRBV20-1 and TRBJ2-1; 12 positions agree with TRBD2. V lost 3 bases and J lost 5; bases outside the gene matches: 5. Germline CDR1 DFQATT, CDR2 SNEGSKA (reference sequence). The CDR3 covers 15 residues. The CDR3 here is CSASLAGGPDNEQFF. The CDR3 DNA follows: TGCAGTGCTAGTCTAGCGGGGGGGCCAGACAATGAGCAGTTCTTC.

The chain couples TRBV4-2 to TRBJ2-1, with 12 bases aligning to TRBD2. Germline assignment: CDR1 LGHNA and CDR2 YNFKEQ. The V and J ends lost 0 bases and 5 bases, in that order; junction bases with no gene match: 5. The CDR3 loop spans 17 amino acids. The CDR3 reads CASSQDPSGGANNEQFF. CDR3 bases: TGTGCCAGCAGCCAAGATCCTAGCGGGGGGGCAAACAATGAGCAGTTCTTC.

V usage is TRBV6-5 and J usage is TRBJ2-1; TRBD2 aligns across 7 bases. The CDR3 totals 15 residues. Germline values: CDR1 MNHEY, CDR2 SVGAGI. Trimming at V came to 6 bases and at J to 5 bases, leaving 10 bases not matched to a gene. The CDR3 DNA follows: TGTGCCAGCAGACCTACGGGGGGTTTGGACAATGAGCAGTTCTTC. Amino acid sequence: CASRPTGGLDNEQFF.

The chain links TRBV6-5 to TRBJ2-2, with 10 bases lining up with TRBD1. This CDR3 contains 15 residues. Germline assignment: CDR1 MNHEY and CDR2 SVGAGI. The ends lost 4 bases at V and 5 bases at J; junction bases unmatched: 4. The CDR3, as DNA: TGTGCCAGCAGTTTGGGGACAGGGGTGACCGGGGAGCTGTTTTTT. This sequence encodes CASSLGTGVTGELFF.

The J gene is TRBJ1-5, the V gene TRBV12-5, with 7 bases aligning to TRBD1. The CDR3 spans 15 residues. Germline CDR1 and CDR2: LGHNT and FRNRAP. Trimming took 5 bases from V and 0 from J; bases not matched to a gene: 4. The CDR3 DNA follows: TGTGCTAGTGGTACGGGGACAGCTAGCAATCAGCCCCAGCATTTT. Its protein is CASGTGTASNQPQHF.

The chain recombines TRBV5-3 with TRBJ1-3; D remains unclear. TRBV5-3 counts as an open reading frame of uncertain function. V was clipped by 3 bases and J by 0 bases, with 10 bases between them. The CDR3 spans 15 residues. The CDR3 loop reads CARSYRLYSGNTIYF. CDR3 bases: TGTGCCAGAAGCTACCGCCTGTACTCTGGAAACACCATATATTTT.

V is TRBV19 and J is TRBJ2-6; either TRBD1 or TRBD2 may supply D (5 bases each). The CDR3 sequence is 16 residues long. Germline CDR1 reads LNHDA; CDR2 reads SQIVND (reference sequence). The ends were cut back, 3 bases at V and 0 bases at J, with 9 bases in the middle. DNA for the CDR3: TGTGCCAGTAGTATGTGGGGGAGCTCTGGGGCCAACGTCCTGACTTTC. Protein product: CASSMWGSSGANVLTF.

J is TRBJ2-5 and V is TRBV11-3, with D possibly being TRBD1 or TRBD2 (6 bases each). The V end was cut by 0 bases, the J end by 0 bases, with 8 bases between. Germline-derived CDR1 and CDR2 are SGHNT and YENEEA. The CDR3 length is 15 residues. The CDR3 region is CASSLDGGHQETQYF. The CDR3 DNA reads as TGTGCCAGCAGCTTAGATGGGGGGCACCAAGAGACCCAGTACTTC.

The chain couples TRBV29-1 to TRBJ2-1; 10 positions agree with TRBD2. Trimming at V came to 1 base and at J to 0 bases, leaving 9 bases not matched to a gene. Germline V lookup: CDR1 SQVTM, CDR2 ANQGSEA. The CDR3 is 18 residues long. The CDR3 sequence: CSVEGLAGAPSSYNEQFF. In nucleotides, the CDR3 is TGCAGCGTTGAAGGGCTAGCGGGGGCACCCTCCTCCTACAATGAGCAGTTCTTC.

The genes are TRBV15 and TRBJ2-2; no clear D gene. Germline values: CDR1 LNHNV, CDR2 YYDKDF (reference sequence). CDR3 length: 17 residues. Trimming shortened V by 8 bases and J by 3 bases, and 22 bases separated the two germline ends. The CDR3 bases are TGTGCCACCTCGTTGGGTGGGGAACCCCGGGACACCGGGGAGCTGTTTTTT. Amino acid sequence: CATSLGGEPRDTGELFF. The variable domain in full, with the rest retrieved from reference TRBV15 and TRBJ2-2, is DAMVIQNPRYQVTQFGKPVTLSCSQTLNHNVMYWYQQKSSQAPKLLFHYYDKDFNNEADTPDNFQSRRPNTSFCFLDIRSPGLGDTAMYLCATSLGGEPRDTGELFFGEGSRLTVL.

The chain carries TRBV7-2 and TRBJ2-2; maybe TRBD2 (6 bases). Looked up from germline, CDR1 is SGHTA and CDR2 is FQGNSA. The CDR3 runs to 15 residues. V was clipped by 6 bases and J by 4 bases, with 15 bases between them. DNA of the CDR3: TGTGCCAGCAGTCCGGAGGGCAGACGCACCGGGGAGCTGTTTTTT. Amino acids: CASSPEGRRTGELFF. Variable domain in full (rest from reference TRBV7-2 and TRBJ2-2): GAGVSQSPSNKVTEKGKDVELRCDPISGHTALYWYRQSLGQGLEFLIYFQGNSAPDKSGLPSDRFSAERTGGSVSTLTIQRTQQEDSAVYLCASSPEGRRTGELFFGEGSRLTVL.